This T cell receptor beta chain was recovered during a study of identifying expanded T cells in peripheral blood (dated 2019 in TCRdb). Some background on the complete study: Separate aliquots of the same genomic DNA pool were sequenced to produce technical replicates, and four replicates were compared in pairs. Study-level results and caveats: Both the number of clones called differentially abundant and the false-positive rate were significantly reduced by the beta-binomial model across all healthy-donor time intervals. The binomial model flagged around 1.3 differentially abundant clones between technical replicates, compared with roughly 15 over around two weeks and approximately 20 over around four weeks. For all healthy donors, the variance in clone template counts between roughly 2-week samples rose significantly as total template count increased. The authors expected biological variance in healthy repertoires might increase further over much longer intervals such as months to years.

To note about this clone: What this receptor recognizes is not known. No base quality information exists; no much larger clone differs at one position.

TCRbeta CDR3 regions were profiled with the immunoSEQ Assay using bias-controlled multiplex PCR amplification of genomic DNA. The study's processing was this. The absolute abundance of each unique TCRbeta CDR3 region was quantified after sequences were collapsed and filtered. Differential abundance was tested with a binomial (Fisher-equivalent) model and with a beta-binomial model adding time-dependent variance fitted from healthy donors. Clones with fewer than 5 combined templates were excluded, and clones with Benjamini-Hochberg FDR below 0.01 were called differentially abundant. Using the form v = (b*log(k)+a)^2, the beta-binomial variance was modeled as a function of the total template count across the two samples. Imported from immuneACCESS, the table was reduced by TCRdb to in-frame sequences with V and J called. These copies leave out some clones; in studies compared against another copy, an unresolved V gene accounts for under half, and the cause of the remainder is not known. The D gene and trimming were derived from the DNA, and the V and J assignments and clone size from that table. Present in this sample are 100,000 to 150,000 clones, about four fifths of which were seen just once. The leading ten clones occupy around 3.3% of the sample.

During the collection period, no immune events, such as infections, were documented for the healthy donors. Blood repertoires from healthy donors were used as a training cohort for calibrating time-dependent variance in a beta-binomial model of differential abundance of T-cell clones. There were some ten healthy donors in the training cohort, of whom 3 were female and 7 were male. Donor ages ranged from about 29 to 70 years, with an average of roughly 40 years. Whole blood, obtained from a commercial supplier, was collected from each healthy donor at three time points spaced roughly 14 days apart. For immunosequencing, genomic DNA was extracted from unsorted whole blood. V is clipped by 6 bases and J by 5 bases, and the sequence between their germline boundaries is 11 bases long. Spanning cysteine to phenylalanine, the CDR3 consists of 12 amino acids. The retained sequence is limited to the CDR3, 36 bases, with the frame set at the first base. The germline V gene supplies CDR1 SGHVS and CDR2 FNYEAQ.

Material for sequencing was blood. The source is a person aged 18 to 75 in good health. The V and J segments used are TRBV7-6 and TRBJ2-7; a tentative D match to TRBD2 spans 6 bases. The CDR3: CASSQTSDEQYF. The DNA sequence follows: TGTGCCAGCAGTCAGACTAGTGACGAGCAGTACTTC.